This is a list of T cell receptor beta chains from one sample in a study of Graves' ophthalmopathy and Graves' hyperthyroidism. A single record per CDR3 protein comes from TCRdb applying MiXCR to the multiplex PCR reads. The sample has 580,000 or so distinct CDR3 sequences; 35% to 45% are singletons. The material sequenced was peripheral blood or thyroid tissue (not recorded which). These receptors came from an adult man with Graves' hyperthyroidism. Both conserved end residues are part of each CDR3. Each record gives: D gene, V gene, clone size, J gene, CDR3 DNA, CDR3 protein. D genes are given only for firm matches. A row's size may be missing; if present it is once, few, many or a size class.

d_call: NA; v_call: TRBV20-1; clone_size: once; j_call: TRBJ1-1; cdr3_nt: TGCAGCGCAACGGGACACAATCTTGAAGCTTTCTTT; cdr3_aa: CSATGHNLEAFF
d_call: TRBD1; v_call: TRBV29-1; clone_size: many; j_call: TRBJ1-2; cdr3_nt: TGCAGCGTTACAGGGGCTAACTATGGCTACACCTTC; cdr3_aa: CSVTGANYGYTF
d_call: NA; v_call: TRBV20-1; clone_size: many; j_call: TRBJ2-7; cdr3_nt: TGCAGTGCTAGAGGTCGCGTATCCTCCTACGAGCAGTACTTC; cdr3_aa: CSARGRVSSYEQYF
d_call: NA; v_call: TRBV19; clone_size: NA; j_call: TRBJ1-1; cdr3_nt: TGTGCCAGTAGTCCCGCCCCTACGGATATGAACACTGAAGCTTTCTTT; cdr3_aa: CASSPAPTDMNTEAFF
d_call: NA; v_call: TRBV6-1; clone_size: many; j_call: TRBJ1-1; cdr3_nt: TGTGCCAGCAGAAGGCGAGAGGGAACTGAAGCTTTCTTT; cdr3_aa: CASRRREGTEAFF
d_call: NA; v_call: TRBV2; clone_size: NA; j_call: TRBJ1-6; cdr3_nt: TGTGCCAGCAGGCCCACAGGGCCCCTCCACTTT; cdr3_aa: CASRPTGPLHF
d_call: NA; v_call: TRBV6-6; clone_size: many; j_call: TRBJ1-2; cdr3_nt: TGTGCCAGCAGTCGGACAGTAGGTCGCTACACCTTC; cdr3_aa: CASSRTVGRYTF
d_call: NA; v_call: TRBV2; clone_size: many; j_call: TRBJ1-1; cdr3_nt: TGTGCCAGCAGTGAAGATTGGACTGAAGCTTTCTTT; cdr3_aa: CASSEDWTEAFF
d_call: NA; v_call: TRBV10-3; clone_size: many; j_call: TRBJ2-5; cdr3_nt: TGTGCCATCAGTGGGACTTTCAGGGAGGAGACCCAGTACTTC; cdr3_aa: CAISGTFREETQYF
d_call: NA; v_call: TRBV5-1; clone_size: NA; j_call: TRBJ2-2; cdr3_nt: TGCGCCAGCAGCCAGTCCCAGGGGACCCCCGGGGAGCTGTTTTTT; cdr3_aa: CASSQSQGTPGELFF
d_call: TRBD1; v_call: TRBV25-1; clone_size: many; j_call: TRBJ2-5; cdr3_nt: TGTGCCAGCAGTGATCCGGGACAGGGGCAAGAGACCCAGTACTTC; cdr3_aa: CASSDPGQGQETQYF
d_call: NA; v_call: TRBV7-8; clone_size: many; j_call: TRBJ1-4; cdr3_nt: TGTGCCAGCAGCCCGACGACTGAAAAACTGTTTTTT; cdr3_aa: CASSPTTEKLFF
d_call: TRBD1; v_call: TRBV7-2; clone_size: few; j_call: TRBJ2-1; cdr3_nt: TGTGCCAGCAGCGTCCAGACAGGGAATGAGCAGTTCTTC; cdr3_aa: CASSVQTGNEQFF
d_call: NA; v_call: TRBV24-1; clone_size: NA; j_call: TRBJ2-7; cdr3_nt: TGTGCCACCAGTGCGGGGGCCAACGAGCAGTACTTC; cdr3_aa: CATSAGANEQYF
d_call: NA; v_call: TRBV10-3; clone_size: NA; j_call: TRBJ2-7; cdr3_nt: TGTGCCATCAGTGAGTCGGGAGCCGAGCAGTACTTC; cdr3_aa: CAISESGAEQYF
d_call: NA; v_call: TRBV29-1; clone_size: NA; j_call: TRBJ1-2; cdr3_nt: TGCAGCTCTGGGTCCTATGGCTACACCTTC; cdr3_aa: CSSGSYGYTF
d_call: NA; v_call: TRBV6-6; clone_size: many; j_call: TRBJ1-2; cdr3_nt: TGTGCCAGCAGCCACGGGACCCCTCGCTCCACCTTC; cdr3_aa: CASSHGTPRSTF
d_call: TRBD1; v_call: TRBV20-1; clone_size: NA; j_call: TRBJ2-3; cdr3_nt: TGCAGTGCTAGAGATTTTGACAGGGAAGAGGCAGATACGCAGTATTTT; cdr3_aa: CSARDFDREEADTQYF
d_call: NA; v_call: TRBV5-1; clone_size: NA; j_call: TRBJ1-2; cdr3_nt: TGTGCCAGCAGCCCGGGGGGTCTGGGCTACACCTTC; cdr3_aa: CASSPGGLGYTF